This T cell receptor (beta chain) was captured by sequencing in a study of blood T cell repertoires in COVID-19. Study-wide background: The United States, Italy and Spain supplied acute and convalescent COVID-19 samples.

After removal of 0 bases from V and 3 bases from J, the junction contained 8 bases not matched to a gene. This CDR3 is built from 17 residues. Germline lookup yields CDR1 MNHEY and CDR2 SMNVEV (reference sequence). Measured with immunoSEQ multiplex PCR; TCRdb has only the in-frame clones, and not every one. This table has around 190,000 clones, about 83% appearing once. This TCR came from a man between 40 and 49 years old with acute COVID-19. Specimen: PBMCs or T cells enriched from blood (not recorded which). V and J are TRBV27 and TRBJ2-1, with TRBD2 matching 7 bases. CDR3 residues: CASSLSVERDYYNEQFF. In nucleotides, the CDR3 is TGTGCCAGCAGTTTATCGGTGGAGCGGGACTACTACAATGAGCAGTTCTTC.